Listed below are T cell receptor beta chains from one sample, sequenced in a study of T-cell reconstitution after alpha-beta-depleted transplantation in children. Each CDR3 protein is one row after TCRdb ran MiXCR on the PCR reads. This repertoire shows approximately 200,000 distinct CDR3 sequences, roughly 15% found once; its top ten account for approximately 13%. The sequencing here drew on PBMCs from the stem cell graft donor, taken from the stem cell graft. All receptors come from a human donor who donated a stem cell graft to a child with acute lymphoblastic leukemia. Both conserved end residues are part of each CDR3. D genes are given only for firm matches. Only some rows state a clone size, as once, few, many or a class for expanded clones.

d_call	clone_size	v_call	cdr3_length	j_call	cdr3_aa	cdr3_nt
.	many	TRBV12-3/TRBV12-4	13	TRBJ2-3	CAAGSGFTDTQYF	TGTGCCGCTGGGAGCGGATTCACAGATACGCAGTATTTT
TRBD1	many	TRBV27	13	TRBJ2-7	CASLRQGSYEQYF	TGTGCCAGCCTAAGACAGGGCTCCTACGAGCAGTACTTC
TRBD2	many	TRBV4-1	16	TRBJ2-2	CASSPLAGGNTGELFF	TGCGCCAGCAGCCCTCTAGCGGGAGGCAACACCGGGGAGCTGTTTTTT
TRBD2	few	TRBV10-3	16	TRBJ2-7	CAISEHTSGRASEQYF	TGTGCCATCAGTGAGCACACTAGCGGGAGAGCTAGCGAGCAGTACTTC
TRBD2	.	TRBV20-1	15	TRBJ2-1	CSPLRASGDLGEQFF	TGCAGCCCCCTAAGGGCTAGCGGGGATTTGGGTGAGCAGTTCTTC
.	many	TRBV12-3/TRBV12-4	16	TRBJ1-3	CASRVYKGARGNTIYF	TGTGCCAGCAGGGTATATAAAGGGGCGCGCGGAAACACCATATATTTT
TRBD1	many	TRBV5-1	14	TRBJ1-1	CASSAGDRGTEAFF	TGCGCCAGCAGCGCTGGAGACAGGGGCACTGAAGCTTTCTTT
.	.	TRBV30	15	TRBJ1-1	CAWSVLKGKGPGAFF	TGTGCCTGGAGTGTATTGAAGGGAAAGGGACCTGGAGCTTTCTTT
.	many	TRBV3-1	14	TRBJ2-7	CASSQGLVAYEQYF	TGTGCCAGCAGCCAAGGACTAGTTGCGTACGAGCAGTACTTC
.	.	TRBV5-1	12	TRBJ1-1	CASSFGNTDAFF	TGCGCCAGCAGCTTCGGAAACACTGACGCTTTCTTT
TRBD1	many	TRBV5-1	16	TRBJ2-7	CASSRFIGQGTYEQYF	TGCGCCAGCAGCCGATTTATTGGACAGGGCACCTACGAGCAGTACTTC
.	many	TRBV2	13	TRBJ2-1	CASSRYWTNEQFF	TGTGCCAGCAGTAGATACTGGACCAATGAGCAGTTCTTC
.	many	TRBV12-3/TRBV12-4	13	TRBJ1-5	CASRAGGNQPQHF	TGTGCCAGCAGGGCCGGTGGTAATCAGCCCCAGCATTTT
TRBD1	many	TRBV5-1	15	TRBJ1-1	CASSLAGTGHFEAFF	TGCGCCAGCAGCTTGGCCGGGACAGGCCACTTTGAAGCTTTCTTT
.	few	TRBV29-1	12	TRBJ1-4	CSGGVTNEKLFF	TGCAGCGGAGGGGTCACTAATGAAAAACTGTTTTTT
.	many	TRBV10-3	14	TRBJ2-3	CAISESTGRESQYF	TGTGCCATCAGTGAGTCGACCGGTCGGGAGTCGCAGTATTTT
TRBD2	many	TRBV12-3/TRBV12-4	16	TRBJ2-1	CASSNRGSGGYNEQFF	TGTGCCAGCAGCAATCGAGGGTCGGGAGGGTACAATGAGCAGTTCTTC
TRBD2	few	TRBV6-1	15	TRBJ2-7	CASSERQGLSYEQYF	TGTGCCAGCAGTGAACGTCAGGGACTATCCTACGAGCAGTACTTC
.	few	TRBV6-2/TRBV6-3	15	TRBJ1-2	CASSYVFEGSDGYTF	TGTGCCAGCAGTTACGTCTTCGAGGGGTCGGATGGCTACACCTTC
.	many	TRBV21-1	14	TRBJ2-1	CASSKGGWGFEQFF	TGTGCCAGCAGCAAGGGGGGGTGGGGGTTTGAGCAGTTCTTC
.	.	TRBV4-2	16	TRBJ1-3	CAMGPTDVISGNTIYF	TGTGCCATGGGCCCCACGGACGTTATCTCTGGAAACACCATATATTTT
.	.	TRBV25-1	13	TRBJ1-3	CASRTISGNTIYF	TGTGCCAGCAGGACGATCTCTGGAAACACCATATATTTT
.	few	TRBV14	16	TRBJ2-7	CASIPGEGHTIYEQYF	TGTGCCAGCATACCGGGAGAAGGACATACAATCTACGAGCAGTACTTC
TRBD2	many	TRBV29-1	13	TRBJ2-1	CSVRTSGTGEQFF	TGCAGCGTGCGGACTAGCGGGACGGGTGAGCAGTTCTTC
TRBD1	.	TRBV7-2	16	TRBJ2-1	CASSFAPGTGSGEQFF	TGTGCCAGCAGCTTCGCTCCCGGGACAGGGTCTGGTGAGCAGTTCTTC
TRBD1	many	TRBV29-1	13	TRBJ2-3	CSVSTGGIVTQYF	TGCAGCGTATCGACAGGGGGCATTGTTACGCAGTATTTT
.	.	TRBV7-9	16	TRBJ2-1	CASSTKRTSSYNEQFF	TGTGCCAGCTCCACAAAGCGGACAAGCTCCTACAATGAGCAGTTCTTC
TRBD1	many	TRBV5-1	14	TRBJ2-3	CASASTGGLDTQYF	TGCGCCAGTGCCTCGACAGGGGGCTTAGATACGCAGTATTTT
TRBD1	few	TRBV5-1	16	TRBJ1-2	CASSRGQGATVGGYTF	TGCGCCAGCAGCCGAGGACAGGGGGCAACAGTCGGTGGCTACACCTTC
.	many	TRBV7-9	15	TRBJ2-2	CASSVHGGNTGELFF	TGTGCCAGCAGTGTGCATGGTGGGAACACCGGGGAGCTGTTTTTT
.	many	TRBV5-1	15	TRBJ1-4	CASSLERALGEELFF	TGCGCCAGCAGCTTGGAACGGGCCCTTGGTGAAGAACTGTTTTTT
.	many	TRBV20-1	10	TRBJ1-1	CSAIRGLAFF	TGCAGTGCTATAAGGGGTTTAGCTTTCTTT
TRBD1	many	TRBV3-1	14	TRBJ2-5	CASSHRTGKETQYF	TGTGCCAGCAGCCATCGGACAGGCAAAGAGACCCAGTACTTC
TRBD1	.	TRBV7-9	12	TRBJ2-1	CASSSDRGEQFF	TGTGCCAGCAGCTCAGACAGGGGTGAGCAGTTCTTC
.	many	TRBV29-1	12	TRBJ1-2	CSIDSPNYGYTF	TGCAGCATTGACAGTCCTAACTATGGCTACACCTTC
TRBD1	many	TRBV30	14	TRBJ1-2	CAWSVGQGGSGYTF	TGTGCCTGGAGTGTAGGGCAGGGGGGTTCTGGCTACACCTTC
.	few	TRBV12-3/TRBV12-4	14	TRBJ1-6	CASTAGGIWSPLHF	TGTGCCAGCACCGCGGGAGGTATTTGGTCACCCCTCCACTTT
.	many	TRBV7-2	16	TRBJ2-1	CASSLGPQGTGNEQFF	TGTGCCAGCAGCTTAGGGCCCCAGGGAACAGGCAATGAGCAGTTCTTC
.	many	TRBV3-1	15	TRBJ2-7	CASSQVGRVGYEQYF	TGTGCCAGCAGCCAAGTTGGCAGGGTAGGCTACGAGCAGTACTTC
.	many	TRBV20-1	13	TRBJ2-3	CSARAASDDTQYF	TGCAGTGCTAGGGCCGCTAGCGACGATACGCAGTATTTT
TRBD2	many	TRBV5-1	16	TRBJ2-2	CASSLAVAGVSGELFF	TGCGCCAGCAGCTTGGCCGTAGCGGGAGTCTCCGGGGAGCTGTTTTTT
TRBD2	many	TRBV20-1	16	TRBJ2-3	CSARDRLAVSTDTQYF	TGCAGTGCTAGAGATCGGCTAGCGGTTAGCACAGATACGCAGTATTTT
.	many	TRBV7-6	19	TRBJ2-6	CASSLASPGRARGANVLTF	TGTGCCAGCAGCTTAGCTTCCCCAGGCAGGGCTAGAGGGGCCAACGTCCTGACTTTC
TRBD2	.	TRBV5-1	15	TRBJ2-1	CASSPTRGRGHEQFF	TGCGCCAGCAGCCCCACTCGCGGGAGGGGTCATGAGCAGTTCTTC
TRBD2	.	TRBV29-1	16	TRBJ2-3	CSVGASGVSSTDTQYF	TGCAGCGTTGGGGCTAGCGGGGTATCTAGCACAGATACGCAGTATTTT
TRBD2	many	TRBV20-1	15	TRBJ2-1	CSARDGTSAYNEQFF	TGCAGTGCTAGAGACGGGACTAGCGCCTACAATGAGCAGTTCTTC
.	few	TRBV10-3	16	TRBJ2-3	CAISLDRSSSTDTQYF	TGTGCCATCAGCTTAGACAGGAGTTCTAGCACAGATACGCAGTATTTT
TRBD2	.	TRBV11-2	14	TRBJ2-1	CASSRAGGHNEQFF	TGTGCCAGCAGCCGAGCGGGAGGACACAATGAGCAGTTCTTC
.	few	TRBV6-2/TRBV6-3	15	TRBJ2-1	CASSYRQSSYNEQFF	TGTGCCAGCAGTTATCGGCAGAGCTCCTACAATGAGCAGTTCTTC
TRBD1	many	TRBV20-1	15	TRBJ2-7	CSAMLPGQGLYEQYF	TGCAGTGCTATGTTGCCGGGACAGGGACTCTACGAGCAGTACTTC
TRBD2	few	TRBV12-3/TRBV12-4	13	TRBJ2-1	CASGLAGVSEQFF	TGTGCCAGCGGATTAGCGGGAGTTAGTGAGCAGTTCTTC
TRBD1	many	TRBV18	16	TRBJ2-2	CASSPVDRGNTGELFF	TGTGCCAGCTCACCAGTCGACAGGGGGAACACCGGGGAGCTGTTTTTT
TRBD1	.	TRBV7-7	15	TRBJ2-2	CASSFTGGSAGELFF	TGTGCTAGCAGCTTCACAGGGGGGTCTGCCGGGGAGCTGTTTTTT
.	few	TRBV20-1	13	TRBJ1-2	CSARGGTGQPATF	TGCAGTGCTAGAGGAGGGACCGGGCAGCCAGCCACCTTC
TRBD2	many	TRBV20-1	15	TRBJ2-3	CSARDGAGGPDTQYF	TGCAGTGCTAGAGATGGCGCGGGAGGCCCAGATACGCAGTATTTT
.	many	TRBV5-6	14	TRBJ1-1	CASSSAPRTVEAFF	TGTGCCAGCAGCTCGGCCCCGAGGACCGTTGAAGCTTTCTTT
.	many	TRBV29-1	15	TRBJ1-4	CSVQKAVATNEKLFF	TGCAGCGTTCAAAAGGCAGTTGCAACTAATGAAAAACTGTTTTTT
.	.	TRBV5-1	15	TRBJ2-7	CASSSLGGGLGEQYF	TGCGCCAGCAGCTCGCTTGGAGGGGGACTGGGCGAGCAGTACTTC
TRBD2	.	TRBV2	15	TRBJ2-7	CASRKLAGGVGEQYF	TGTGCCAGCAGGAAACTAGCGGGAGGGGTGGGAGAGCAGTACTTC